This T cell receptor (beta chain) came from a study of CD8 T cells in ankylosing spondylitis. TCRdb processed the 5' RACE reads anew with MiXCR; each CDR3 protein has one entry. Seen here are about 840,000 distinct CDR3 sequences, 12% observed once, and the top ten hold less than 0.65%. The CDR3 is made up of 18 amino acids. CDR1 and CDR2 from the germline V gene are SGHRS and YFSETQ. V lost 4 bases and J lost 1, with 21 bases in between. Regarding the study as a whole: A TCR beta motif of under ten highly homologous variants seemed to mark ankylosing spondylitis blood. Some motif variants were previously reported in reactive arthritis synovial fluid and blood.

To note about this clonotype: Its specificity is unknown.

This TCR was sampled from a male donor with ankylosing spondylitis. Material: blood, either unsorted or a sorted T cell fraction (not recorded which). The chain recombines TRBV5-1 with TRBJ2-4; a weak D match, TRBD2 (7 bases). DNA for the CDR3: TGCGCCAGCAGCGGGGGGGACACGGCAATTGTGGCCAAAAACATTCAGTACTTC. It specifies CASSGGDTAIVAKNIQYF.